These T cell receptor beta chains were read from a single sample in a study of T cell changes during pregnancy in multiple sclerosis. The table came from immunoSEQ multiplex PCR; TCRdb's copy has only in-frame clones and leaves some out. The sample has tens of thousands of clones; approximately 92% are singletons. Source: peripheral blood, taken before pregnancy. The receptors originated from a female donor with multiple sclerosis, enrolled in a pregnancy study. Both conserved end residues are part of each CDR3. The D gene is left open where the match is weak. Expanded clones are given a class, and other clones once, few, many or no size at all.

>TRBV7-3|TRBJ2-1|NA|NA|12
CASSALRGEQFF
TGTGCCAGCAGCGCCTTGAGGGGGGAGCAGTTCTTC
>TRBV28|TRBJ2-7|NA|TRBD1|17
CASSSRPTGLKLREQYF
TGTGCCAGCAGTTCCCGTCCGACAGGGTTAAAACTCCGCGAGCAGTACTTC
>TRBV4-1|TRBJ2-3|NA|TRBD2|17
CASSQELAGGPEDTQYF
TGCGCCAGCAGCCAAGAACTAGCGGGAGGGCCCGAAGATACGCAGTATTTT
>TRBV11-2|TRBJ1-5|NA|NA|17
CASSLGSGVSSNQPQHF
TGTGCCAGCAGCTTAGGGTCCGGGGTCAGCAGCAATCAGCCCCAGCATTTT
>TRBV5-4|TRBJ2-2|NA|NA|16
CASSLRLASSAGELFF
TGTGCCAGCAGCTTGCGGCTTGCTAGTAGCGCCGGGGAGCTGTTTTTT
>TRBV6-1|TRBJ2-7|NA|NA|15
CASSGQIDRPYEQYF
TGTGCCAGCAGTGGGCAGATCGACAGACCCTACGAGCAGTACTTC
>TRBV2|TRBJ2-1|NA|NA|13
CASSEPFHNEQFF
TGTGCCAGCAGTGAACCGTTCCACAATGAGCAGTTCTTC
>TRBV7-6|TRBJ2-7|NA|TRBD1|14
CASSPGQGPYEQYF
TGTGCCAGCAGCCCTGGACAGGGACCCTACGAGCAGTACTTC
>TRBV7-2|TRBJ2-7|NA|TRBD2|17
CASRFTGTSGSQYEQYF
TGTGCCAGCAGGTTTACCGGGACTAGCGGGAGTCAGTACGAGCAGTACTTC
>TRBV28|TRBJ2-5|NA|TRBD1|15
CASTSGGAGKETQYF
TGTGCCAGCACCTCAGGGGGCGCGGGGAAAGAGACCCAGTACTTC
>TRBV5-1|TRBJ2-3|once|TRBD2|18
CASSTGLAGGPGTDTQYF
TGCGCCAGCAGCACCGGACTAGCGGGAGGGCCCGGCACAGATACGCAGTATTTT
>TRBV7-2|TRBJ2-2|few|TRBD2|17
CASSQPGLAGVTGELFF
TGTGCCAGCAGCCAGCCGGGACTAGCGGGAGTTACCGGGGAGCTGTTTTTT
>TRBV19|TRBJ2-7|NA|NA|14
CASSFSGLSYEQYF
TGTGCCAGTAGCTTTAGCGGCCTCTCCTACGAGCAGTACTTC
>TRBV7-3|TRBJ2-5|NA|TRBD1|13
CASSPDRGETQYF
TGTGCCAGCAGCCCAGACAGGGGCGAGACCCAGTACTTC
>TRBV7-9|TRBJ1-4|once|NA|17
CASSESGAGTLNEKLFF
TGTGCCAGCAGCGAAAGCGGGGCCGGGACATTGAATGAAAAACTGTTTTTT
>TRBV5-1|TRBJ2-3|NA|TRBD2|16
CASSLETSGRIDTQYF
TGCGCCAGCAGCTTGGAGACTAGCGGGAGAATAGATACGCAGTATTTT
>TRBV27|TRBJ2-7|NA|TRBD1|14
CASRHTGTDYEQYF
TGTGCCAGCAGGCATACCGGGACAGACTACGAGCAGTACTTC
>TRBV11-2|TRBJ1-2|NA|NA|14
CASSFGGLGGGYTF
TGTGCCAGCAGCTTCGGGGGGCTCGGTGGGGGCTACACCTTC
>TRBV5-6|TRBJ2-5|NA|NA|15
CASSSLDRFEETQYF
TGTGCCAGCAGCTCCCTGGACAGATTTGAAGAGACCCAGTACTTC
>TRBV7-2|TRBJ2-7|NA|TRBD2|14
CASSRGTSGMEWYF
TGTGCCAGCAGCCGCGGGACTAGCGGCATGGAGTGGTACTTC
>TRBV4-2|TRBJ1-1|NA|TRBD1|15
CASSQVKQRTGEAFF
TGTGCCAGCAGCCAAGTCAAACAGAGGACAGGGGAGGCTTTCTTT
>TRBV6-6|TRBJ2-3|NA|NA|14
CASSYFFGTDTQYF
TGTGCCAGCAGTTACTTCTTCGGCACAGATACGCAGTATTTT
>TRBV4-3|TRBJ2-7|NA|TRBD2|18
CASSQEGPLTSGTYEQYF
TGCGCCAGCAGCCAAGAGGGTCCCCTTACTAGCGGGACCTACGAGCAGTACTTC
>TRBV30|TRBJ2-7|NA|NA|13
CAWALGHNYEQYF
TGTGCCTGGGCTCTGGGACACAACTACGAGCAGTACTTC
>TRBV10-1|TRBJ1-5|NA|NA|15
CASHNIKKGNQPQHF
TGCGCCAGCCATAACATAAAGAAAGGCAATCAGCCCCAGCATTTT
>TRBV21-1|TRBJ2-5|NA|NA|15
CASSNLLAGGETQYF
TGTGCCAGCAGCAACCTACTAGCGGGAGGGGAGACCCAGTACTTC
>TRBV18|TRBJ2-1|NA|TRBD2|17
CASSRDDPRLAGNEQFF
TGTGCCAGCTCACGCGATGATCCTAGACTAGCGGGCAATGAGCAGTTCTTC
>TRBV27|TRBJ1-1|NA|NA|15
CASSLYGGSNTEAFF
TGTGCCAGCAGTTTATATGGGGGCTCAAACACTGAAGCTTTCTTT
>TRBV12-5|TRBJ2-1|once|NA|16
CASGLVLGSGENEQFF
TGTGCTAGTGGTTTGGTACTCGGGAGTGGGGAGAATGAGCAGTTCTTC
>TRBV6-4|TRBJ2-2|NA|TRBD1|13
CASRTGDTGELFF
TGTGCCAGCAGGACAGGGGACACCGGGGAGCTGTTTTTT
>TRBV19|TRBJ2-2|NA|TRBD2|16
CASTSWETSGSGELFF
TGTGCCAGTACCAGCTGGGAGACTAGCGGGTCCGGGGAGCTGTTTTTT
>TRBV19|TRBJ1-5|few|NA|13
CASSINRNQPQHF
TGTGCCAGTAGTATTAATCGGAATCAGCCCCAGCATTTT
>TRBV25-1|TRBJ1-2|once|TRBD1|15
CASSARTGGRNGYTF
TGTGCCAGCAGTGCCCGGACAGGGGGCAGGAATGGCTACACCTTC
>TRBV7-8|TRBJ2-7|NA|TRBD1|18
CASSLARDRGDRSYEQYF
TGTGCCAGCAGCTTAGCCCGGGACAGGGGGGATCGGTCCTACGAGCAGTACTTC
>TRBV6-4|TRBJ2-1|NA|TRBD2|15
CASSVLAGDYNEQFF
TGTGCCAGCAGTGTCCTAGCGGGAGACTACAATGAGCAGTTCTTC
>TRBV9|TRBJ2-7|NA|TRBD2|14
CASSMGGGPYEQYF
TGTGCCAGCAGCATGGGGGGAGGGCCCTACGAGCAGTACTTC
>TRBV7-6|TRBJ1-1|NA|NA|13
CASSLDTNTEAFF
TGTGCCAGCAGCCTGGACACGAACACTGAAGCTTTCTTT
>TRBV6-5|TRBJ1-1|NA|NA|12
CASSSENTEAFF
TGTGCCAGCAGTTCAGAGAACACTGAAGCTTTCTTT
>TRBV9|TRBJ2-3|NA|NA|16
CASSFSAGKDTDTQYF
TGTGCCAGCAGCTTCTCCGCGGGGAAGGACACAGATACGCAGTATTTT
>TRBV7-9|TRBJ2-7|NA|TRBD1|15
CASSLGTGVFHEQYF
TGTGCCAGCAGCTTGGGAACAGGGGTATTCCACGAGCAGTACTTC
>TRBV5-5|TRBJ2-7|NA|TRBD1|12
CASSPDRVEQYF
TGTGCCAGCAGCCCGGACAGGGTCGAGCAGTACTTC
>TRBV11-3|TRBJ2-3|NA|TRBD2|14
CASSLGAGADTQYF
TGTGCCAGCAGTTTAGGAGCGGGAGCAGATACGCAGTATTTT
>TRBV5-4|TRBJ2-7|NA|TRBD2|15
CASSLYGGRAYEQYF
TGTGCCAGCAGCTTGTATGGCGGGAGGGCTTACGAGCAGTACTTC
>TRBV13|TRBJ2-3|NA|NA|16
CASSSQSALGTDTQYF
TGTGCCAGCAGCTCCCAGAGCGCCCTAGGAACAGATACGCAGTATTTT
>TRBV30|TRBJ2-5|NA|TRBD1|11
CATTGATTQYF
TGTGCCACGACAGGGGCAACGACCCAGTACTTC
>TRBV30|TRBJ1-3|few|NA|16
CAWRSQGPSSGNTIYF
TGTGCCTGGAGATCCCAGGGCCCATCCTCTGGAAACACCATATATTTT